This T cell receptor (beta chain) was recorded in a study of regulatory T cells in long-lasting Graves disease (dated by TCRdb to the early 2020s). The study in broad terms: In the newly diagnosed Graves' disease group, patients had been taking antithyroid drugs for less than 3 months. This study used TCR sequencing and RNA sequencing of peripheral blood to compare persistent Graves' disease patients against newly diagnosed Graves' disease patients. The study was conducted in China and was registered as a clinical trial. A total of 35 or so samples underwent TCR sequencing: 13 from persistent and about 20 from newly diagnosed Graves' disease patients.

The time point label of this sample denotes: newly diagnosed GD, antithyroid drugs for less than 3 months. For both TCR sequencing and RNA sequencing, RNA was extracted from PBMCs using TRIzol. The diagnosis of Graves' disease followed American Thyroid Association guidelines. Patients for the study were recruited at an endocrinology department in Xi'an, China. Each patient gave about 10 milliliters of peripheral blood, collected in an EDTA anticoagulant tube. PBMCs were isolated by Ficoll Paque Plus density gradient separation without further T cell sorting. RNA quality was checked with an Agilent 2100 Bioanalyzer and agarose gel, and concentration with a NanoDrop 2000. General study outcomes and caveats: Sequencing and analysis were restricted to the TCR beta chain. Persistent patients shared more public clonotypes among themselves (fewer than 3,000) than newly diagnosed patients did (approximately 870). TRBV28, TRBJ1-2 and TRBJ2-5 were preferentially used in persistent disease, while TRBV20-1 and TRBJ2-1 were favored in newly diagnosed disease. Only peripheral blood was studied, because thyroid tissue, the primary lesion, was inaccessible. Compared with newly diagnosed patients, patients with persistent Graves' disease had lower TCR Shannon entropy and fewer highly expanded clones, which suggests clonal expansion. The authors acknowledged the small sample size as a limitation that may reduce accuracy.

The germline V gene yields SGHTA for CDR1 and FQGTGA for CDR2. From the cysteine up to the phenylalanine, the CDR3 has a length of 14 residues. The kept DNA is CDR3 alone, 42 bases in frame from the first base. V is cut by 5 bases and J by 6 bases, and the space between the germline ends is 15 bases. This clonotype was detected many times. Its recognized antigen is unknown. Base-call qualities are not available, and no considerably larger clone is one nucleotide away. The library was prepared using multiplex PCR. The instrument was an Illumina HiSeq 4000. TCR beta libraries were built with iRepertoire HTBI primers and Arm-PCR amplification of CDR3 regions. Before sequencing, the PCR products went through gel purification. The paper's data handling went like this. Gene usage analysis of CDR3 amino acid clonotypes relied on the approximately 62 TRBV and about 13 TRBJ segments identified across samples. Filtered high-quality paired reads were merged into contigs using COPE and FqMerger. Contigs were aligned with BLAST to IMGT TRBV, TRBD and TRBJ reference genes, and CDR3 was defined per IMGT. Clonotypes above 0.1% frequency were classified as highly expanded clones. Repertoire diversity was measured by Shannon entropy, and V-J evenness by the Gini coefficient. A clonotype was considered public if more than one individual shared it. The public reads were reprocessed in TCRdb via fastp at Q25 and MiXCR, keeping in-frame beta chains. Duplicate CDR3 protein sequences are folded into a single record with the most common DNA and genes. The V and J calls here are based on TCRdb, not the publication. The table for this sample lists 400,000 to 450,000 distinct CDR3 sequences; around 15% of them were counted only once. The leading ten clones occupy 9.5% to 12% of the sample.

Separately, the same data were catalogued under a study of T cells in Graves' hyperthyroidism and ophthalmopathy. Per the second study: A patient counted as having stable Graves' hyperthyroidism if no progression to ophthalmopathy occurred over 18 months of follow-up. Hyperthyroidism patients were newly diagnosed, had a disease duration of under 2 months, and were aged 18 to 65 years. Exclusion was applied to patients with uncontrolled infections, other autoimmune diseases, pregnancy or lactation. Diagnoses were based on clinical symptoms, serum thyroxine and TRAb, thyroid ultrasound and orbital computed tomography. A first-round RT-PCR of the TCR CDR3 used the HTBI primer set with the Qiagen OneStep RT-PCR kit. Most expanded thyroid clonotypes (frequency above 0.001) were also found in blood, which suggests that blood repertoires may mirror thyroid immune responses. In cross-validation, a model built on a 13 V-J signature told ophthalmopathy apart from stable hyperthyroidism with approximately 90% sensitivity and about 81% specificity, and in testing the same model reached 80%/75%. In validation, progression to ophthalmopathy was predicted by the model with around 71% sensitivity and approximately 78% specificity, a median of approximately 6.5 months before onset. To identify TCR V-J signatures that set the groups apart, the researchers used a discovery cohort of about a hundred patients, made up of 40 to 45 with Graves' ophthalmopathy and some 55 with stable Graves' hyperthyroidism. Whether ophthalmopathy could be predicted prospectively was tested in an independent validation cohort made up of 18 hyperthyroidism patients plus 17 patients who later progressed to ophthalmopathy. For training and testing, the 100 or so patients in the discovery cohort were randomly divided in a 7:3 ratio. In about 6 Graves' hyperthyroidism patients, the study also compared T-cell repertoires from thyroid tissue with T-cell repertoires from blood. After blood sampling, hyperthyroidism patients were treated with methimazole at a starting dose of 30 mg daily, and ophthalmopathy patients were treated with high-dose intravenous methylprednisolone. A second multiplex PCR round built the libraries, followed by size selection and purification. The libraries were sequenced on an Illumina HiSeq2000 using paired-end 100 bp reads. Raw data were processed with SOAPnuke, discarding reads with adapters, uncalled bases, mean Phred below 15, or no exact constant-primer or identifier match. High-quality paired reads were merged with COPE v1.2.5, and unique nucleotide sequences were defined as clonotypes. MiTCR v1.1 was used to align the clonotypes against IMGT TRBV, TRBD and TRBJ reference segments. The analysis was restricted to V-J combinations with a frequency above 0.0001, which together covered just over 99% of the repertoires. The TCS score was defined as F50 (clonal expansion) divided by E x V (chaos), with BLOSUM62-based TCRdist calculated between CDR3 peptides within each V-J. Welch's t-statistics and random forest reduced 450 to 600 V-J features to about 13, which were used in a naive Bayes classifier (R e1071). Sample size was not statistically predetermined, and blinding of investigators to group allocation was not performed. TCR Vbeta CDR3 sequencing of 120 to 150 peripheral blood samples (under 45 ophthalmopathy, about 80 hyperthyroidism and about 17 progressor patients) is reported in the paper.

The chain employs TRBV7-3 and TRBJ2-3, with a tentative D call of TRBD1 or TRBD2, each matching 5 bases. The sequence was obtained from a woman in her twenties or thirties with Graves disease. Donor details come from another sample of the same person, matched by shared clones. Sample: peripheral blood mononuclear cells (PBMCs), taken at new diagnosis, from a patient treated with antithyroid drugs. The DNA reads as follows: TGTGCCAGCAGCCAGGGACCGAATGGGGATACGCAGTATTTT. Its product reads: CASSQGPNGDTQYF.